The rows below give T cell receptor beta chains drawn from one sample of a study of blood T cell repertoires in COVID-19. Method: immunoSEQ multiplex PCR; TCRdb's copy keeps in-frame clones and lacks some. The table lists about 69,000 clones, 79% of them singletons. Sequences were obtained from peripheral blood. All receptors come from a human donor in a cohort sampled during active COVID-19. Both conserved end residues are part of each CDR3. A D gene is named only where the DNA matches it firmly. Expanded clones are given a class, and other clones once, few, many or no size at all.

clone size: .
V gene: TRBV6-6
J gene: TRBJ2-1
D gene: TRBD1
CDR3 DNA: TGTGCCAGCAGTTACGGGGACAGGGGGAACCGGGATGAGCAGTTCTTC
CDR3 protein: CASSYGDRGNRDEQFF

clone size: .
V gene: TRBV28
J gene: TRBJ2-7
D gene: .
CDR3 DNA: TGTGCCAGCAGCTCTCAGGGCGGGACTTACGAGCAGTACTTC
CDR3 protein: CASSSQGGTYEQYF

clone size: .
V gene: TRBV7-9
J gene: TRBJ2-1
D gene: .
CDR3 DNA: TGTGCCAGCAGCTTAGCCTCGAGTGCCAATGAGCAGTTCTTC
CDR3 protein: CASSLASSANEQFF

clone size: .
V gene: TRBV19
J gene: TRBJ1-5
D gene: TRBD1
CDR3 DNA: TGTGCCAGTAGTGGGACAGGGGAAAATCAGCCCCAGCATTTT
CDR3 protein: CASSGTGENQPQHF

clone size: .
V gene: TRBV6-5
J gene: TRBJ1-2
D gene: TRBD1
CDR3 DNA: TGTGCCAGCAGTTACTCGATCCCAGGGGGTGGCTACACCTTC
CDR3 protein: CASSYSIPGGGYTF

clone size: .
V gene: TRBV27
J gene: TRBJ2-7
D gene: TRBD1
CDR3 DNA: TGTGCCAGCAGTATAATACAGGGGGCTGTCAACGAGCAGTACTTC
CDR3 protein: CASSIIQGAVNEQYF

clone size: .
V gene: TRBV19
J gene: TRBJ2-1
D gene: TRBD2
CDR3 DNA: TGTGCCAGTAGGGGTAGCGGGGGGGCCTACAATGAGCAGTTCTTC
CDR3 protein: CASRGSGGAYNEQFF

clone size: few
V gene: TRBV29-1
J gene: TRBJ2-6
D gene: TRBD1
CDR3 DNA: TGCAGCGTTTGGACAGGGTCAGGGGCCAACGTCCTGACTTTC
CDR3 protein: CSVWTGSGANVLTF

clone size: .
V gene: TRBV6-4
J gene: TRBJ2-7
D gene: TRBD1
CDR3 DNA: TGTGCCAGCAGTGAGATCGGGACAGGGGGCATTTACGAGCAGTACTTC
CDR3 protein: CASSEIGTGGIYEQYF

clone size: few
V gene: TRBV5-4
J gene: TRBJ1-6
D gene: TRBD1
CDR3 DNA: TGTGCCAGCAGCTTGGCTCAGGGGGCGCGGTATAATTCACCCCTCCACTTT
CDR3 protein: CASSLAQGARYNSPLHF

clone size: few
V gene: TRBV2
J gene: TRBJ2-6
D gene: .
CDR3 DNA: TGTGCCAGCAGCAGGGGCTCTGGGGCCAACGTCCTGACTTTC
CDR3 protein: CASSRGSGANVLTF

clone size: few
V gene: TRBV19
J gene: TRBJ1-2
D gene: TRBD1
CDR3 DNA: TGTGCCAGTAGTACCCGGACAGGACTAAATGGCTACACCTTC
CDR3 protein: CASSTRTGLNGYTF

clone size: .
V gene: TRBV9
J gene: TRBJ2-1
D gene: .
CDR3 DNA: TGTGCCAGCAGCGCACAGGGATCTCTCTACAATGAGCAGTTCTTC
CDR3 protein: CASSAQGSLYNEQFF

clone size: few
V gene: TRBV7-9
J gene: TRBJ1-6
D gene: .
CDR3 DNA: TGTGCCAGCAGCTTAAGTCTAGGAAATTCACCCCTCCACTTT
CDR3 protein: CASSLSLGNSPLHF

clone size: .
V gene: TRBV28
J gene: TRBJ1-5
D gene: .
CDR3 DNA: TGTGCCAGCGAGGGGGGGGGCAATCAGCCCCAGCATTTT
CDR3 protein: CASEGGGNQPQHF

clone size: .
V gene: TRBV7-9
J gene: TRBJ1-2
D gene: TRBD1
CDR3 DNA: TGTGCCAGCAGCTTCACAGGGGGCGACTATGGCTACACCTTC
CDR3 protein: CASSFTGGDYGYTF

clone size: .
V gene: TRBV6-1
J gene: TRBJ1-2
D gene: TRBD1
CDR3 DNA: TGTGCCAGCAGTGAAGTTCAGGGGGCGCGGGATGGCTACACCTTC
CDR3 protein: CASSEVQGARDGYTF

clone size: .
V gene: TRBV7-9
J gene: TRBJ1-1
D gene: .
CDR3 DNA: TGTGCCAGCAGCTTAAGGGCAGGGCACACTGAAGCTTTCTTT
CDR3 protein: CASSLRAGHTEAFF

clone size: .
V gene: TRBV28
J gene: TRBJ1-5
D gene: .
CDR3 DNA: TGTGCCAGCAGTTTATCCCCGACAGGCCCCCAGCATTTT
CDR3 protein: CASSLSPTGPQHF

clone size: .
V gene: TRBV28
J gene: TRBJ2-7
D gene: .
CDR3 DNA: TGTGCCAGCAATCCCGGGGGACGCTCCTACGAGCAGTACTTC
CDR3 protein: CASNPGGRSYEQYF

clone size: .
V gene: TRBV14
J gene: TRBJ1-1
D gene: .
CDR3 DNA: TGTGCCAGCAGCCAACTTGGACAACGGACCGCTGAAGCTTTCTTT
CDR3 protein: CASSQLGQRTAEAFF

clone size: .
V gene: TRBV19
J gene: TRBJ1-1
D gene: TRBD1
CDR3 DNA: TGTGCCAGTAAGTGGGACAGGGACACTGAAGCTTTCTTT
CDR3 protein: CASKWDRDTEAFF

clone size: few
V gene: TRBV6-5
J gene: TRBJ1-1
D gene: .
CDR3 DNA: TGTGCCAGCAGCCTCTGGAACACTGAAGCTTTCTTT
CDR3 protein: CASSLWNTEAFF

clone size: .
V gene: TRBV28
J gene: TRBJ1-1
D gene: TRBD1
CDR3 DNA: TGTGCCAGCAGTTTGGGACAGGGGAACACTGAAGCTTTCTTT
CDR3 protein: CASSLGQGNTEAFF

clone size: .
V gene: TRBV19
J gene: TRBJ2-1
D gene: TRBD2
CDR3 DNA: TGTGCCAGTAACCCGGGCGGGGGAGGTGAGCAGTTCTTC
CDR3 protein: CASNPGGGGEQFF

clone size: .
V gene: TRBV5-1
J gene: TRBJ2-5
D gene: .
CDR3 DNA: TGCGCCAGCAGCTTGGTCTATCGGGGCCAAGAGACCCAGTACTTC
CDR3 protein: CASSLVYRGQETQYF

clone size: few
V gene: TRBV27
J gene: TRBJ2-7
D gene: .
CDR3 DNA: TGTGCCAGCAGTTTTTCCAGGACCTACGAGCAGTACTTC
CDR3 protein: CASSFSRTYEQYF

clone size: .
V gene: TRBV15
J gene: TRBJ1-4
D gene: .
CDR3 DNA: TGTGCCACCAGCACCGGGCGGGGGGCGCGTGAAAAACTGTTTTTT
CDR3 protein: CATSTGRGAREKLFF

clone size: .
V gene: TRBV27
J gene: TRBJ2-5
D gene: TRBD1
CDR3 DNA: TGTGCCAGCAGTTTGAGGGGGCTTGAGACCCAGTACTTC
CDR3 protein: CASSLRGLETQYF

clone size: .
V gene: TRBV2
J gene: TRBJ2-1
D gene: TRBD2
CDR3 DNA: TGTGCCACGAACCTAGCGGGAGCCGAGATCTACAATGAGCAGTTCTTC
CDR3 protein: CATNLAGAEIYNEQFF

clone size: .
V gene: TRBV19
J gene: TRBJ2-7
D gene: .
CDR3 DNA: TGTGCCAGTAGCCAGGGACTCCTTTACGAGCAGTACTTC
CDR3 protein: CASSQGLLYEQYF

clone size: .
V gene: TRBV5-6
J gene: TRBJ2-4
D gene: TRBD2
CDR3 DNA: TGTGCCAGCAGCTTAGAATATAGCGGGGGTGGAGCCAAAAACATTCAGTACTTC
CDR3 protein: CASSLEYSGGGAKNIQYF

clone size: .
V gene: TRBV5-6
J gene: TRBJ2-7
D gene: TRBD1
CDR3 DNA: TGTGCCAGCAGCTTGGTAGGGCAGGGGGCGCGTTCCGGCGAGCAGTACTTC
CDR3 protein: CASSLVGQGARSGEQYF

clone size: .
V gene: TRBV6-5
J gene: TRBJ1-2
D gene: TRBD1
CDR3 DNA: TGTGCCAGCGCTTACGAGGGACAGGGGGCAATTGGCTACACCTTC
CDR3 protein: CASAYEGQGAIGYTF

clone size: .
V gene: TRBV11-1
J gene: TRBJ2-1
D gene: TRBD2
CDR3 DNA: TGTGCCAGCACTCCCCCGACTAGCGGGATGACCTATGAGCAGTTCTTC
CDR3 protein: CASTPPTSGMTYEQFF

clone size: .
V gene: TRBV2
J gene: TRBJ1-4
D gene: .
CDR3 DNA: TGTGCCAGCTCAGGGCACCCGGCTGAAAAACTGTTTTTT
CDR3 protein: CASSGHPAEKLFF

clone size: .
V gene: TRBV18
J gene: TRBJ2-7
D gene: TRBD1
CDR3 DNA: TGTGCCAGCTCACCAGGGTCGCGGACAGGGCTTTCCTACGAGCAGTACTTC
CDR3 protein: CASSPGSRTGLSYEQYF

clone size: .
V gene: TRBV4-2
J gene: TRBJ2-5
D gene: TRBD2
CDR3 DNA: TGTGCCAGCAGCCAAGATCTAGCGGGAGCGGAGACCCAGTACTTC
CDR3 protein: CASSQDLAGAETQYF